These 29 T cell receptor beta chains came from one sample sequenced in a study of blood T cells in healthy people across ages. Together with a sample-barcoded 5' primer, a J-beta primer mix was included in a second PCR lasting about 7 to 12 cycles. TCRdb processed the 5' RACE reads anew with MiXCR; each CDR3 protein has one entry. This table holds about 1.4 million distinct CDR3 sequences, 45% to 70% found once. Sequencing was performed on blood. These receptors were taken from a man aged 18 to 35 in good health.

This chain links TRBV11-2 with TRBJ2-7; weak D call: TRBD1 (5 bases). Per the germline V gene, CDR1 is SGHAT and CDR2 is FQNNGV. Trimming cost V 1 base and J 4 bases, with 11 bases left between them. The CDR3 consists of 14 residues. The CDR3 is CASSLVQGQYEQYF. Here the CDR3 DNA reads TGTGCCAGCAGCTTAGTCCAGGGTCAGTACGAGCAGTACTTC.

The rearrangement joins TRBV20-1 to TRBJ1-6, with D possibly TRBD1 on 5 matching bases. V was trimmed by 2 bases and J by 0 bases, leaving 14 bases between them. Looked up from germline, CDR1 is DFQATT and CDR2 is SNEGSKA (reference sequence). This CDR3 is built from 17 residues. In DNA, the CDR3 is TGCAGTGCTAGATCGGGCAGGGTCAGCTCCTATAATTCACCCCTCCACTTT. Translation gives CSARSGRVSSYNSPLHF.

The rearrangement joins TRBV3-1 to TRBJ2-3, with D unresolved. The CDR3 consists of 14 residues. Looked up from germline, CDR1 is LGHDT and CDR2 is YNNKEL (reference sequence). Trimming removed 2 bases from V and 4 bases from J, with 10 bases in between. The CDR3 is CASSQKTSSDTQYF. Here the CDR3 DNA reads TGTGCCAGCAGCCAAAAAACGTCTTCAGATACGCAGTATTTT.

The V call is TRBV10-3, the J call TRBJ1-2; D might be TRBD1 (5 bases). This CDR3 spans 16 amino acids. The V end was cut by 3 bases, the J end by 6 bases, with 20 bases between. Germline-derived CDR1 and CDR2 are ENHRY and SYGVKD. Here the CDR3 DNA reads TGTGCCATCAGTGACCCCGGGACCAAGGGCGTTCATGGCTACACCTTC. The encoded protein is CAISDPGTKGVHGYTF.

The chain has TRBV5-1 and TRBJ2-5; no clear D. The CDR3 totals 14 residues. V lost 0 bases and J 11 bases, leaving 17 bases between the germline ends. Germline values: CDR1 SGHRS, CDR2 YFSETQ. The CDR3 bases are TGCGCCAGCAGCTTGGACGGCTTATACAATGAGCAGTACTTC. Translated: CASSLDGLYNEQYF. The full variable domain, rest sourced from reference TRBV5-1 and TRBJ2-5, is KAGVTQTPRYLIKTRGQQVTLSCSPISGHRSVSWYQQTPGQGLQFLFEYFSETQRNKGNFPGRFSGRQFSNSRSEMNVSTLELGDSALYLCASSLDGLYNEQYFGPGTRLLVL.

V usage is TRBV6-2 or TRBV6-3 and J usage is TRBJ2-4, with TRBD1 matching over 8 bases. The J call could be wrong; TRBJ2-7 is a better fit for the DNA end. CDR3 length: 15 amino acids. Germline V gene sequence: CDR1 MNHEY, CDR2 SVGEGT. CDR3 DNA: TGTGCCAGCAGTTACCTAAGGGGGGACAGGAACGAGCAGTACTTC. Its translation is CASSYLRGDRNEQYF.

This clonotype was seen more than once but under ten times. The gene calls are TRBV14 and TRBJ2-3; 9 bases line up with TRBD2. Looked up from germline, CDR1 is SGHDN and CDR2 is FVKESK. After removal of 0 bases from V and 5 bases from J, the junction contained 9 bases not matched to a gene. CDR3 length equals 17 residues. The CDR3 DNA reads TGTGCCAGCAGCCAAGATTGGAGCGGGAGGTTTGTAGATACGCAGTATTTT. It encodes CASSQDWSGRFVDTQYF.

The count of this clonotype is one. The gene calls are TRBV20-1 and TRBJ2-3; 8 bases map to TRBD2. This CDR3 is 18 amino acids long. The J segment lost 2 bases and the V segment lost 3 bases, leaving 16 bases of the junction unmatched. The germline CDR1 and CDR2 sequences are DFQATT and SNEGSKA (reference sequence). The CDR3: CSASSTSFVAGNTDTQYF. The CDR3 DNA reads TGCAGTGCTAGTTCAACCTCCTTCGTAGCGGGGAACACAGATACGCAGTATTTT.

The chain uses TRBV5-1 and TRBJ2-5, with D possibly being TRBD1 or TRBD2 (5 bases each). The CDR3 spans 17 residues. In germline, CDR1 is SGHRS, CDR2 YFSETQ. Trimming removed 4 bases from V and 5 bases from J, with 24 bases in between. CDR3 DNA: TGCGCCAGCAGCAGAGGGGACGTGTCTGAGACAAGGGAGACCCAGTACTTC. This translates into CASSRGDVSETRETQYF. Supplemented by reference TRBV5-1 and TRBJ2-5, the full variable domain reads KAGVTQTPRYLIKTRGQQVTLSCSPISGHRSVSWYQQTPGQGLQFLFEYFSETQRNKGNFPGRFSGRQFSNSRSEMNVSTLELGDSALYLCASSRGDVSETRETQYFGPGTRLLVL.

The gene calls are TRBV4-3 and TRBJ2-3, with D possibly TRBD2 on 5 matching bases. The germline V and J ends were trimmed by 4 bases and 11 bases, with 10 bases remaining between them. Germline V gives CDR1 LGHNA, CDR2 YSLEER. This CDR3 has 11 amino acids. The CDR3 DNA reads TGCGCCAGCAGCCGGGGAGCGGAGCAGTATTTT. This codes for CASSRGAEQYF.

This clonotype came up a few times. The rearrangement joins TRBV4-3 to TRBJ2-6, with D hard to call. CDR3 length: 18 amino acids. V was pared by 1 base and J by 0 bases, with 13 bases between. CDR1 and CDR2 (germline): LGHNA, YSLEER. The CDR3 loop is CASSQVTRKNSGANVLTF. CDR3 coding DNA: TGCGCCAGCAGCCAAGTAACTCGGAAAAACTCTGGGGCCAACGTCCTGACTTTC.

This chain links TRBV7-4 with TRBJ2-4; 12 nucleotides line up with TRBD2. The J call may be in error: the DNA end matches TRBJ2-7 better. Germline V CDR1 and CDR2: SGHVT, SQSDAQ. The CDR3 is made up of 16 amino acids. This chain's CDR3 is CASSCAPSGGDYEQYF. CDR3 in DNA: TGTGCCAGCAGCTGTGCACCTAGCGGGGGGGACTACGAGCAGTACTTC.

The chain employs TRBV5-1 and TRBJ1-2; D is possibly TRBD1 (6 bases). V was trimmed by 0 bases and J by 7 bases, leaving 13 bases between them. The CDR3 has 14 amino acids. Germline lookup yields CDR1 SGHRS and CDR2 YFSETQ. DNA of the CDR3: TGCGCCAGCAGCTTGGAGGTGACAGGATTTGGCTACACCTTC. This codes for CASSLEVTGFGYTF.

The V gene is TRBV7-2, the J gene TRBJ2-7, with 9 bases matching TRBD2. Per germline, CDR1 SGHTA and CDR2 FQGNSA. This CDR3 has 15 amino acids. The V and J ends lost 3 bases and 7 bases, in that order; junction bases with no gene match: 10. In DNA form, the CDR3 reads TGTGCCAGCAGCTTGAAGACTAGCGGCGGGGTTGAGCAGTACTTC. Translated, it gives CASSLKTSGGVEQYF. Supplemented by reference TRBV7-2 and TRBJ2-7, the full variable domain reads GAGVSQSPSNKVTEKGKDVELRCDPISGHTALYWYRQSLGQGLEFLIYFQGNSAPDKSGLPSDRFSAERTGGSVSTLTIQRTQQEDSAVYLCASSLKTSGGVEQYFGPGTRLTVT.

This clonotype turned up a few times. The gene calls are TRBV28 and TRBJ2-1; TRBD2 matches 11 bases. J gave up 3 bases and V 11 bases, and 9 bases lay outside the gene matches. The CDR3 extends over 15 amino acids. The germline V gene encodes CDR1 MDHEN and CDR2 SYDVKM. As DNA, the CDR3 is TGTGCCCCCTGGGCTAGCGGGGGGCACTACAATGAGCAGTTCTTC. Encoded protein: CAPWASGGHYNEQFF.

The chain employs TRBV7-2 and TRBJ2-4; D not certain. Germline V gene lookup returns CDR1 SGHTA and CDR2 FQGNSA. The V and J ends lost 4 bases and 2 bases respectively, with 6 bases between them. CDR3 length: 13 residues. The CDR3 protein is CASSSRTKNIQYF. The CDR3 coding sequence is TGTGCCAGCAGCTCTCGGACCAAAAACATTCAGTACTTC.

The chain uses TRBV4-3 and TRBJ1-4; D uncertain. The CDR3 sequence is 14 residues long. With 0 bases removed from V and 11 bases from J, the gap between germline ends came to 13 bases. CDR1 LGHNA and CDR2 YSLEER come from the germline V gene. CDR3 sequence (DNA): TGCGCCAGCAGCCAAGATGCGAGGGTGGGGAAACTGTTTTTT. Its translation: CASSQDARVGKLFF.

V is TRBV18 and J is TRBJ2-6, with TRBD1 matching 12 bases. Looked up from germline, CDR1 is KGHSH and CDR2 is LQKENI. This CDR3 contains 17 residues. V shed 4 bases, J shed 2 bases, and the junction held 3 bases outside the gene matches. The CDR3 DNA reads TGTGCCAGCTCACGTGGGACAGGGGGCGCTGGGGCCAACGTCCTGACTTTC. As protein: CASSRGTGGAGANVLTF. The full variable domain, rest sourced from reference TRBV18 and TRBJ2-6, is NAGVMQNPRHLVRRRGQEARLRCSPMKGHSHVYWYRQLPEEGLKFMVYLQKENIIDESGMPKERFSAEFPKEGPSILRIQQVVRGDSAAYFCASSRGTGGAGANVLTFGAGSRLTVL.

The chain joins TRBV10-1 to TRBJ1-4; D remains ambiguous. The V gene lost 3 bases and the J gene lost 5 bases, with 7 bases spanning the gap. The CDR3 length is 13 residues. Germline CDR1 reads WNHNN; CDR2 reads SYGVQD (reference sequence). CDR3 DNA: TGCGCCAGCAGTGATAAACAGAATGAAAAACTGTTTTTT. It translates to CASSDKQNEKLFF.

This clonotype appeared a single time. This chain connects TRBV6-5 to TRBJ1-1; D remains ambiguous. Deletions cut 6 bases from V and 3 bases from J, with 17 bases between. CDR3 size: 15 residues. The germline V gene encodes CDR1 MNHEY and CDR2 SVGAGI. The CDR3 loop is CASRYITEGDTEAFF. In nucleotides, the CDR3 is TGTGCCAGCAGGTACATAACAGAGGGAGACACTGAAGCTTTCTTT.

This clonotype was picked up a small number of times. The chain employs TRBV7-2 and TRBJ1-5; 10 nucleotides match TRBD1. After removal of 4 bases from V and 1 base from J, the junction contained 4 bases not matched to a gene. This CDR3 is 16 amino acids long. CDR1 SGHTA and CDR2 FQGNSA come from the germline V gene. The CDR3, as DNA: TGTGCCAGCAGCTCCGGGACAGGGGTGAGCAATCAGCCCCAGCATTTT. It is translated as CASSSGTGVSNQPQHF. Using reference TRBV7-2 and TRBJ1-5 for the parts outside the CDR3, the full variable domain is GAGVSQSPSNKVTEKGKDVELRCDPISGHTALYWYRQSLGQGLEFLIYFQGNSAPDKSGLPSDRFSAERTGGSVSTLTIQRTQQEDSAVYLCASSSGTGVSNQPQHFGDGTRLSIL.

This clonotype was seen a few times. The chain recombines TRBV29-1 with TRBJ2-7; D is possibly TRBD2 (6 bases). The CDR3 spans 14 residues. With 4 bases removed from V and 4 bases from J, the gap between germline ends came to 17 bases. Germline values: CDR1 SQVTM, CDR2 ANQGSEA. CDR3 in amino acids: CSVGARDFPYEQYF. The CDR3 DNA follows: TGCAGCGTTGGCGCCCGGGACTTCCCTTACGAGCAGTACTTC.

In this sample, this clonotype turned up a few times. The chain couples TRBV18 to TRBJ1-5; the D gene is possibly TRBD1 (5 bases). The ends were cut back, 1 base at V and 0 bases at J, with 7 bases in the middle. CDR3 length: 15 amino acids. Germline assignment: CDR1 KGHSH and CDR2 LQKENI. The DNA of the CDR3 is TGTGCCAGCTCACCACAGGGGAATAGCAATCAGCCCCAGCATTTT. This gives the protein CASSPQGNSNQPQHF. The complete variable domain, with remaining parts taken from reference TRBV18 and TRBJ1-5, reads NAGVMQNPRHLVRRRGQEARLRCSPMKGHSHVYWYRQLPEEGLKFMVYLQKENIIDESGMPKERFSAEFPKEGPSILRIQQVVRGDSAAYFCASSPQGNSNQPQHFGDGTRLSIL.

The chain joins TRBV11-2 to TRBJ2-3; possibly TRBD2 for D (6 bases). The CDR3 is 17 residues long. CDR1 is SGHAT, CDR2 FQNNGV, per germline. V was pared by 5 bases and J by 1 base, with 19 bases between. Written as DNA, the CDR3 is TGTGCCAGCAGCCAAATCTTCCCAGCTAGCGGCACAGATACGCAGTATTTT. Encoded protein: CASSQIFPASGTDTQYF.

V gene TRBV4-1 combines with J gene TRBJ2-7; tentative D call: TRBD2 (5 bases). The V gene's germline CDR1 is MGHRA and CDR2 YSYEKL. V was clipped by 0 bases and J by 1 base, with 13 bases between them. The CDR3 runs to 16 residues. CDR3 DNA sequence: TGCGCCAGCAGCCAAGATCGGACTTCATTTTCCTACGAGCAGTACTTC. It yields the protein CASSQDRTSFSYEQYF.

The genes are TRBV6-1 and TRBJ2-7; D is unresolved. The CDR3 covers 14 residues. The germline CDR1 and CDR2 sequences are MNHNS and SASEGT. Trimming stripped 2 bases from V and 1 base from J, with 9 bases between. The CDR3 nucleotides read TGTGCCAGCAGTGAAAGGCTCAGGTCCTACGAGCAGTACTTC. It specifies CASSERLRSYEQYF.

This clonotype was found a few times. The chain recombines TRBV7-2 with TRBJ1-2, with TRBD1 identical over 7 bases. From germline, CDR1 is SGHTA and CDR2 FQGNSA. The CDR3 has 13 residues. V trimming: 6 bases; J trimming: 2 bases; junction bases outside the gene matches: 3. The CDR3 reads CASSKQGNYGYTF. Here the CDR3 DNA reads TGTGCCAGCAGTAAACAGGGGAACTATGGCTACACCTTC.

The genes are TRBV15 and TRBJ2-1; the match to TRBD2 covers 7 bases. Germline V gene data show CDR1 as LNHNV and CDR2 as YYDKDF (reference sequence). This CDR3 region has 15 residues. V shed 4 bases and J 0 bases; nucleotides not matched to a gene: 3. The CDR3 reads CATSKSGVSYNEQFF. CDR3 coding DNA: TGTGCCACCAGCAAGAGCGGGGTCTCCTACAATGAGCAGTTCTTC.

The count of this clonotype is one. CDR3 DNA: TGTGCCAGCAGTTCGAGGACTCGGCTGGTAAACGAGCAGTACTTC. Amino acids: CASSSRTRLVNEQYF. The chain uses TRBV6-2 or TRBV6-3 and TRBJ2-7, with a tentative D call TRBD2 (5 bases). V was cut by 4 bases and J by 5 bases, with 18 bases left in between. This CDR3 spans 15 amino acids. Germline CDR1 is MNHEY and CDR2 is SVGEGT.